This T cell receptor beta chain was recorded in a study of shared T cell receptors in the human thymus (dated by TCRdb to the early 2020s). Regarding the research as a whole: The study examined how self-reactive, shared T-cell receptor alpha chains are generated in the human thymus.

The library was produced with the immunoSEQ multiplex PCR assay. TCRdb provides this immuneACCESS table in a form limited to in-frame rearrangements. Some clones are lacking; in checked studies, under half of them reflect an unresolved V gene, and why the rest are absent is not known. This sample comprises hundreds of thousands of clones, 87% of them detected only once. Together, the top ten hold about 0.0094% of the sample. Trimming accounts for 4 bases at V and 4 bases at J, while the number of junction bases matched to no gene is 10. CDR3 length: 15 amino acids, cysteine to phenylalanine. CDR3 DNA only is kept here, 45 bases in frame from base 1. The germline V gene encodes CDR1 MDHEN and CDR2 SYDVKM. To note about this clone: Its antigen remains unidentified. No per-base quality is available; no much larger clone lies one base away.

These sequences were also reported in another study, on human thymus T cells. According to the second study: The donors were immunologically healthy infants in Finland who had open corrective cardiac surgery for congenital heart defects. The thymus tissue came from surgical resects taken out during corrective cardiac surgery. V and J gene segment usage appeared biased in both thymic and peripheral blood repertoires. The related research reported highly overlapping thymic TCR repertoires among unrelated individuals. The study characterized TCR alpha and beta repertoires from fewer than ten infant thymus samples and a few related peripheral blood samples. Donor ages ranging from 7 to 244 days were recorded, and over 5 male and a couple of female infants were included in the cohort. Thymocytes were freed from the tissue by mechanical means and kept at -70 degrees C as pellets of 10-30 million cells. A QIAsymphony instrument was used to extract genomic DNA from the frozen cell pellets. Using the immunoSEQ multiplex PCR assay, the TCRB and TCRAD loci were amplified from a standardized quantity of quality-controlled genomic DNA. The amplicons covered the V(D)J region and were long enough to include the CDR3 and to identify the V and J genes. The commercial immunoSEQ service was used to sequence amplicons on an Illumina platform. Corrections for primer bias and sequencing errors followed previously described methods, while TCRAD and TCRB definitions were based on the IMGT database. immunoSEQ Analyzer 3.0 and VDJTools were used for repertoire analysis, which covered basic statistics, V/J segment usage, diversity estimates, rarefaction and pairwise overlap. To estimate diversity, the Chao1, ChaoE, Efron-Thisted, Shannon and inverse Simpson indices were applied, and diversity was also estimated on datasets down-sampled to the smallest sample. Repertoire overlap was assessed by strict matching of CDR3 nucleotide sequence, V gene and J gene, and clustering was done by Jaccard-based multidimensional scaling. Thymus samples yielded on average approximately 800,000 unique TCRB clonotypes, compared with roughly 92,000 from blood samples.

Sequencing was done on a sample of thymocytes. The chain links TRBV28 with TRBJ2-7; 7 junctional bases match TRBD1. The TCR was taken from a boy in the first two years of life with a congenital heart defect. Donor details come from another sample of the same person, matched by shared clones. The CDR3 sequence is CASSSVTGTRYEQYF. At the DNA level, the sequence is TGTGCCAGCAGTTCGGTGACAGGGACAAGATACGAGCAGTACTTC.